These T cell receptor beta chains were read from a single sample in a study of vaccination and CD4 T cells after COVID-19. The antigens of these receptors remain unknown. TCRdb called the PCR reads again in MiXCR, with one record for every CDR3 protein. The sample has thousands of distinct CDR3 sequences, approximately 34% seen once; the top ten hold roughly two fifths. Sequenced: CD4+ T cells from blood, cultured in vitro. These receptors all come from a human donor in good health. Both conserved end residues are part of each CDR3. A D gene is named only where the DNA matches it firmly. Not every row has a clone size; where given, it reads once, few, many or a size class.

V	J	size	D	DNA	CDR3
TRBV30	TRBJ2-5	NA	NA	TGTGCCTGGACAGCCCAAGAGACCCAGTACTTC	CAWTAQETQYF
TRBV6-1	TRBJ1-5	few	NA	TGTGCCAGCAGTGAGTCCGACGGAGAGTTTGAGCCCCAGCATTTT	CASSESDGEFEPQHF
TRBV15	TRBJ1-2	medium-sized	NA	TGTGCCACCAGCAGAGAAAGAGGGCCAGGAGCATATGGCTACACCTTC	CATSRERGPGAYGYTF
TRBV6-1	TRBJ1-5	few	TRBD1	TGTGCCAGCAGGACCCTAACAGGGGCTGGAAGACAGCCCCAGCATTTT	CASRTLTGAGRQPQHF
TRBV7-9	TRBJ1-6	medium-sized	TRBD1	TGTGCCAGCAGAGGACTCCGACAGGGTAATAATTCACCCCTCCACTTT	CASRGLRQGNNSPLHF
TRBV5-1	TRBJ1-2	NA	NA	TGCGCCAGCAGCTACGATACAAATGGCTACACCTTC	CASSYDTNGYTF
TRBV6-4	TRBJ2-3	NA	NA	TGTGCCAGCAGTGACACGACAGTGGGTGGTAGCACAGATACGCAGTATTTT	CASSDTTVGGSTDTQYF
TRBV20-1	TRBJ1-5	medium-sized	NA	TGCAGTGCATCTACGATAGGGGTAGATCAGCCCCAGCATTTT	CSASTIGVDQPQHF
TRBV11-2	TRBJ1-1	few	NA	TGTGCCAGCAGCTGGAGCGGGGGGTCAAATGAAGCTTTCTTT	CASSWSGGSNEAFF
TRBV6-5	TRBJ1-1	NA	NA	TGTGCCAGCAGTTATGGTCGGGGGGTCCAGGGAGGGACTGAAGCTTTCTTT	CASSYGRGVQGGTEAFF
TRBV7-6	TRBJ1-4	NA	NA	TGTGCCAGCAGCTTAGGGCCAGGGAGGGATGAAAAACTGTTTTTT	CASSLGPGRDEKLFF
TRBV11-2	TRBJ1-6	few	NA	TGTGCCAGCAGCTTATCCAGGGACGGTGTGACCCTCCACTTT	CASSLSRDGVTLHF
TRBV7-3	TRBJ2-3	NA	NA	TGTGCCAGCAGCTTAATGGGCAGGGCCGTGGGTACGCAGTATTTT	CASSLMGRAVGTQYF
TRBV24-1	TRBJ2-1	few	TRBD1	TGTGCCACCAGTGACACCCGGACAGGGGCCTACAATGAGCAGTTCTTC	CATSDTRTGAYNEQFF